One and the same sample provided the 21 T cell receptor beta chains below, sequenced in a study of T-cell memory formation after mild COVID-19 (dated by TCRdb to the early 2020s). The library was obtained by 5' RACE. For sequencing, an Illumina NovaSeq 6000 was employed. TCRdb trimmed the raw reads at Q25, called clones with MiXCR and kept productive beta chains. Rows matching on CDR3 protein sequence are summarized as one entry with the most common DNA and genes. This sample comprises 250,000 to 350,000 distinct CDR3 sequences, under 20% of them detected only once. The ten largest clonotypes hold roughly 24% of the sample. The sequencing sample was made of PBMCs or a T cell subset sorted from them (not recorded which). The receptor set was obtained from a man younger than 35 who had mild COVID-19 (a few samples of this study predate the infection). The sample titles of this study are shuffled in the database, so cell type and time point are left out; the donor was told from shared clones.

CDR3 DNA: TGTGCCAGCAGCCTAAACGTGGTTGGCACCGGGGAGCTGTTTTTT. This gives the protein CASSLNVVGTGELFF. The genes are TRBV7-9 and TRBJ2-2, with D hard to call. Germline V CDR1 and CDR2: SEHNR, FQNEAQ (reference sequence). The CDR3 totals 15 residues. V lost 5 bases and J lost 4, with 14 bases in between. Supplemented by reference TRBV7-9 and TRBJ2-2, the full variable domain reads DTGVSQNPRHKITKRGQNVTFRCDPISEHNRLYWYRQTLGQGPEFLTYFQNEAQLEKSRLLSDRFSAERPKGSFSTLEIQRTEQGDSAMYLCASSLNVVGTGELFFGEGSRLTVL.

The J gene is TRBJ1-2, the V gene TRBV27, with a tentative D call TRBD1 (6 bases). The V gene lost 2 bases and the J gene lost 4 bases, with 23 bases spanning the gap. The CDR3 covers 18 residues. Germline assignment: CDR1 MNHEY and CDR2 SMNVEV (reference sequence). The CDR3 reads CASSLSPASGQVLYGYTF. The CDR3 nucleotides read TGTGCCAGCAGTTTAAGCCCTGCCTCGGGACAAGTTCTCTATGGCTACACCTTC.

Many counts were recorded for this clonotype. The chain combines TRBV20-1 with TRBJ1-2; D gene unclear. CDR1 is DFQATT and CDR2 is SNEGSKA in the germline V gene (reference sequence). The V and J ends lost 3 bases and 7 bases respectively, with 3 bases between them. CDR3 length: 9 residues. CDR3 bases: TGCAGTGCTAGTGGTGGCTACACCTTC. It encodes CSASGGYTF.

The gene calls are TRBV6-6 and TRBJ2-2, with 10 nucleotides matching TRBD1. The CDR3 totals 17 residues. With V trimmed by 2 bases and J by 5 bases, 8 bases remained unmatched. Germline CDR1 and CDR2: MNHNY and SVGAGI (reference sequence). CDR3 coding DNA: TGTGCCAGCAGTTACCCTCTGACAGGGGGCGCAACCGGGGAGCTGTTTTTT. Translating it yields CASSYPLTGGATGELFF.

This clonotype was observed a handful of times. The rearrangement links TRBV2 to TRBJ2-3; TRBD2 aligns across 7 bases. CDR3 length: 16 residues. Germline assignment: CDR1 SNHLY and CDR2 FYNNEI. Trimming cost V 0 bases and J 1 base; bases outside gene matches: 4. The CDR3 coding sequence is TGTGCCAGCAGTGAAGCGCTTGCGGGAGGCACAGATACGCAGTATTTT. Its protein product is CASSEALAGGTDTQYF.

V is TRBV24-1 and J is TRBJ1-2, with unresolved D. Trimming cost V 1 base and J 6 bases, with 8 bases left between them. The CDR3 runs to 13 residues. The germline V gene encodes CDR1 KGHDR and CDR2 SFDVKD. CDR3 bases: TGTGCCACCAGTGATTTTACGGGCAATGGCTACACCTTC. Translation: CATSDFTGNGYTF.

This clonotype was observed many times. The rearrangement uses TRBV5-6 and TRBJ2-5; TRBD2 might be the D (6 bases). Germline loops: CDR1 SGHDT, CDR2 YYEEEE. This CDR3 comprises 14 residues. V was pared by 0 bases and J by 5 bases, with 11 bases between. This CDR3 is CASSLDPGEETQYF. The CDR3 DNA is TGTGCCAGCAGCTTGGATCCGGGGGAGGAGACCCAGTACTTC.

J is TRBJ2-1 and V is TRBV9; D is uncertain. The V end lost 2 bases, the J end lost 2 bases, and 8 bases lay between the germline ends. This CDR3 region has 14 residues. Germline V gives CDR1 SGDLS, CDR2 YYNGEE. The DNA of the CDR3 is TGTGCCAGCAGCGTCTCCCAACCCTACAATGAGCAGTTCTTC. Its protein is CASSVSQPYNEQFF. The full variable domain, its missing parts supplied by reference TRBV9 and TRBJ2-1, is DSGVTQTPKHLITATGQRVTLRCSPRSGDLSVYWYQQSLDQGLQFLIQYYNGEERAKGNILERFSAQQFPDLHSELNLSSLELGDSALYFCASSVSQPYNEQFFGPGTRLTVL.

CDR3 sequence reads: CASSYMGNWYTF. For the CDR3, the DNA is TGTGCCAGCAGTTACATGGGGAACTGGTACACCTTC. The chain employs TRBV6-5 and TRBJ1-2; no firm D call. The CDR3 totals 12 residues. V was clipped by 2 bases and J by 11 bases, with 12 bases between them. From germline, CDR1 is MNHEY and CDR2 SVGAGI.

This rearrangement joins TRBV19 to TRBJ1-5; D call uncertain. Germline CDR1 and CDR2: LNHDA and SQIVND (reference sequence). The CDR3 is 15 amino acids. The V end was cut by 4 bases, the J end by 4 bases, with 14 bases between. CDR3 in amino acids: CASSTGLVPNQPQHF. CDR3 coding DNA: TGTGCCAGTAGTACCGGGTTGGTCCCTAATCAGCCCCAGCATTTT.

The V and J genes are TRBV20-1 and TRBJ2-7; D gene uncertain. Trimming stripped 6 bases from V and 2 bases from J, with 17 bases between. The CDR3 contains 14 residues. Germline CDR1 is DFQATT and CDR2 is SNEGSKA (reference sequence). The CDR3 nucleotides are TGCAGTGCACCAGACGATCGAAGGGCCTACGAGCAGTACTTC. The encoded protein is CSAPDDRRAYEQYF.

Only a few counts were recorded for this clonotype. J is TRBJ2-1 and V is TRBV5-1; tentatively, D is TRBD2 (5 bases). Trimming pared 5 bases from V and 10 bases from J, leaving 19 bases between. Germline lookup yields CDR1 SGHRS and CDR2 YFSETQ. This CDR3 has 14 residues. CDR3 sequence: CASRTNSWLMEQFF. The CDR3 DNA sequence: TGCGCCAGCAGGACTAACAGCTGGTTGATGGAGCAGTTCTTC.

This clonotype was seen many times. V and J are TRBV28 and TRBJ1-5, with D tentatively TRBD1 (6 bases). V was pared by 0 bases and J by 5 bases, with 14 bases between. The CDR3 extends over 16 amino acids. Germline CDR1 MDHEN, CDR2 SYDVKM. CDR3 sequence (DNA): TGTGCCAGCAGTTTATGGCAGGGGTCAGTCGATCAGCCCCAGCATTTT. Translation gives CASSLWQGSVDQPQHF.

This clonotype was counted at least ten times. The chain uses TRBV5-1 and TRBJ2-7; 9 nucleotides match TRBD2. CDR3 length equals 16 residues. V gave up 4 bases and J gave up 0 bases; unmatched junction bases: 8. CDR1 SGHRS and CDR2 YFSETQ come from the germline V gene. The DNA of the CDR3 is TGCGCCAGCAGCGGAAAGACTAGCGGCAGCTCCTACGAGCAGTACTTC. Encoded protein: CASSGKTSGSSYEQYF.

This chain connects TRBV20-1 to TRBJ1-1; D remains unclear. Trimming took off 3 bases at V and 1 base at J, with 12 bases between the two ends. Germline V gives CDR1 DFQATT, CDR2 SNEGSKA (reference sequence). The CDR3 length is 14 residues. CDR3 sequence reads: CSARSGPTNTEAFF. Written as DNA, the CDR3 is TGCAGTGCTAGGTCCGGGCCGACGAACACTGAAGCTTTCTTT.

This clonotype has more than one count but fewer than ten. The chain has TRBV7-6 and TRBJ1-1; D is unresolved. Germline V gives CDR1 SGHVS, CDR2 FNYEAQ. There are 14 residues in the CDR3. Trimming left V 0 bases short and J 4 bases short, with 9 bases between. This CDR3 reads CASSLAGSSTEAFF. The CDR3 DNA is TGTGCCAGCAGCTTAGCCGGGAGTAGCACTGAAGCTTTCTTT.

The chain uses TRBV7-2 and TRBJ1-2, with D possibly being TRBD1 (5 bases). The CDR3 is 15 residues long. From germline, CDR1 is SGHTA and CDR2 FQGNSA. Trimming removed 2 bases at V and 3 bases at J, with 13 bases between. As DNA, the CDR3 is TGTGCCAGCAGCTTAATCCGGGGGGTCGACTATGGCTACACCTTC. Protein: CASSLIRGVDYGYTF.

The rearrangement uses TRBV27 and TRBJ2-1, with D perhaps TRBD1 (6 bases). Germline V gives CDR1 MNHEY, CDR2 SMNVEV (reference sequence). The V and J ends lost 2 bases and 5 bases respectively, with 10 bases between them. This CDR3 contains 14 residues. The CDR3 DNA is TGTGCCAGCAGTTTAATGACAGGCGACAATGAGCAGTTCTTC. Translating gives CASSLMTGDNEQFF.

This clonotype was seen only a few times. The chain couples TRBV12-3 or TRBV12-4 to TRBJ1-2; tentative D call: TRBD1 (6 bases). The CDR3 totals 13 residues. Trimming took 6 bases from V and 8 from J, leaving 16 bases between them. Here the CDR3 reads CASRGGHVGGYTF. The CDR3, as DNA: TGTGCCAGCAGGGGGGGACACGTCGGGGGCTACACCTTC.

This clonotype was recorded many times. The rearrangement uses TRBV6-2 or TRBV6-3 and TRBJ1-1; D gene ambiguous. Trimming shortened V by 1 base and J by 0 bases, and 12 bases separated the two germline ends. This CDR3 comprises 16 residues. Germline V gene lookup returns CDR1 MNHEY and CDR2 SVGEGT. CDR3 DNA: TGTGCCAGCAGTTACTACACCCGACGGGTGAACACTGAAGCTTTCTTT. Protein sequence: CASSYYTRRVNTEAFF.

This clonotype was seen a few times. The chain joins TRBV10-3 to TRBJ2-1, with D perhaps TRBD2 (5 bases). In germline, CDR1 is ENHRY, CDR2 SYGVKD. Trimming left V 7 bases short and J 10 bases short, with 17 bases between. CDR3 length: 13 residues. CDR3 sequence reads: CAIIPDSSGEQFF. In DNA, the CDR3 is TGTGCCATCATTCCGGACTCTTCGGGAGAGCAGTTCTTC.